Listed below are T cell receptor beta chains from one sample, sequenced in a study of T cells in Graves' hyperthyroidism and ophthalmopathy. TCRdb reprocessed the multiplex PCR reads via MiXCR and lists one record per CDR3 protein. The sample records approximately 590,000 distinct CDR3 sequences, 15% to 17% being singletons. Source material: blood. The receptors here all came from a woman aged 25-40 years with Graves' hyperthyroidism. CDR3s include the opening cysteine and the closing phenylalanine or tryptophan. D genes are given only for firm matches. A row's size may be missing; if present it is once, few, many or a size class.

J gene: TRBJ2-2; clone size: few; V gene: TRBV10-3; D gene: TRBD2; CDR3 protein: CAIRSGLAGTGELFF; CDR3 DNA: TGTGCCATCAGAAGCGGACTAGCGGGCACCGGGGAGCTGTTTTTT
J gene: TRBJ2-7; clone size: few; V gene: TRBV4-2; D gene: .; CDR3 protein: CASSQERVGSEQYF; CDR3 DNA: TGTGCCAGCAGCCAAGAGAGGGTGGGCAGTGAGCAGTACTTC
J gene: TRBJ2-6; clone size: few; V gene: TRBV7-3; D gene: TRBD1; CDR3 protein: CASSPRQGPSGANVLTF; CDR3 DNA: TGTGCCAGCAGCCCCCGACAGGGGCCCTCTGGGGCCAACGTCCTGACTTTC
J gene: TRBJ2-3; clone size: many; V gene: TRBV7-3; D gene: TRBD1; CDR3 protein: CASSLTGQGAADTQYF; CDR3 DNA: TGTGCCAGCAGCTTAACGGGACAGGGCGCGGCAGATACGCAGTATTTT
J gene: TRBJ2-2; clone size: many; V gene: TRBV12-3/TRBV12-4; D gene: TRBD2; CDR3 protein: CASSLAGATGELFF; CDR3 DNA: TGTGCCAGCAGCTTAGCGGGAGCCACCGGGGAGCTGTTTTTT
J gene: TRBJ1-2; clone size: many; V gene: TRBV7-2; D gene: TRBD1; CDR3 protein: CASSTQGMSYGYTF; CDR3 DNA: TGTGCCAGCAGCACACAGGGGATGTCCTATGGCTACACCTTC
J gene: TRBJ2-3; clone size: .; V gene: TRBV20-1; D gene: TRBD2; CDR3 protein: CSASDLAGSTDTQYF; CDR3 DNA: TGCAGTGCTAGCGACCTAGCGGGAAGCACAGATACGCAGTATTTT
J gene: TRBJ2-3; clone size: few; V gene: TRBV10-3; D gene: TRBD2; CDR3 protein: CAISEPGAPSGGLGDTQYF; CDR3 DNA: TGTGCCATCAGTGAGCCGGGGGCACCCAGCGGGGGCTTAGGAGATACGCAGTATTTT
J gene: TRBJ2-1; clone size: .; V gene: TRBV7-6; D gene: .; CDR3 protein: CASSLKWNEQFF; CDR3 DNA: TGTGCCAGCAGCTTAAAGTGGAATGAGCAGTTCTTC
J gene: TRBJ2-7; clone size: many; V gene: TRBV7-2; D gene: .; CDR3 protein: CASSLGNSFSYEQYF; CDR3 DNA: TGTGCCAGCAGCTTGGGGAACTCCTTCTCCTACGAGCAGTACTTC
J gene: TRBJ2-7; clone size: many; V gene: TRBV3-1; D gene: TRBD2; CDR3 protein: CASSQDLKGGLAVSYEQYF; CDR3 DNA: TGTGCCAGCAGCCAAGATCTTAAAGGGGGACTAGCGGTCTCCTACGAGCAGTACTTC
J gene: TRBJ1-1; clone size: many; V gene: TRBV7-9; D gene: .; CDR3 protein: CASSLGTSNTEAFF; CDR3 DNA: TGTGCCAGCAGCTTAGGTACTTCAAACACTGAAGCTTTCTTT
J gene: TRBJ2-3; clone size: .; V gene: TRBV7-2; D gene: .; CDR3 protein: CASSLYGTTTDTQYF; CDR3 DNA: TGTGCCAGCAGCTTATACGGGACCACCACAGATACGCAGTATTTT
J gene: TRBJ1-2; clone size: .; V gene: TRBV5-6; D gene: .; CDR3 protein: CASSLDGWLGYTF; CDR3 DNA: TGTGCCAGCAGCTTGGACGGTTGGCTAGGCTACACCTTC
J gene: TRBJ1-1; clone size: few; V gene: TRBV6-1; D gene: .; CDR3 protein: CASKTRVTEAFF; CDR3 DNA: TGTGCCAGCAAAACCAGGGTCACTGAAGCTTTCTTT
J gene: TRBJ2-7; clone size: many; V gene: TRBV2; D gene: .; CDR3 protein: CASGQQGTTYEQYF; CDR3 DNA: TGTGCCAGCGGTCAACAGGGGACTACCTACGAGCAGTACTTC
J gene: TRBJ2-1; clone size: .; V gene: TRBV28; D gene: TRBD2; CDR3 protein: CASSLPPLAGANEQFF; CDR3 DNA: TGTGCCAGCAGTTTACCCCCTCTAGCGGGAGCTAATGAGCAGTTCTTC
J gene: TRBJ2-7; clone size: many; V gene: TRBV10-2; D gene: TRBD2; CDR3 protein: CASSELGLAGRVGSYEQYF; CDR3 DNA: TGCGCCAGCAGTGAATTGGGACTAGCGGGAAGGGTCGGCTCCTACGAGCAGTACTTC
J gene: TRBJ2-7; clone size: many; V gene: TRBV20-1; D gene: .; CDR3 protein: CSPRHGDKAYEQYF; CDR3 DNA: TGCAGTCCGAGGCATGGGGACAAAGCCTACGAGCAGTACTTC
J gene: TRBJ2-1; clone size: many; V gene: TRBV20-1; D gene: .; CDR3 protein: CSAMVIYNEQFF; CDR3 DNA: TGCAGTGCTATGGTTATCTACAATGAGCAGTTCTTC
J gene: TRBJ1-5; clone size: few; V gene: TRBV18; D gene: TRBD1; CDR3 protein: CASSPRRDSSNQPQHF; CDR3 DNA: TGTGCCAGCTCACCTCGGCGGGACAGCAGCAATCAGCCCCAGCATTTT
J gene: TRBJ1-4; clone size: many; V gene: TRBV11-2; D gene: .; CDR3 protein: CASSWAGPPDEKLFF; CDR3 DNA: TGTGCCAGCAGCTGGGCCGGACCGCCAGATGAAAAACTGTTTTTT
J gene: TRBJ2-1; clone size: .; V gene: TRBV30; D gene: TRBD1; CDR3 protein: CAWSVRTGQGGEQFF; CDR3 DNA: TGTGCCTGGAGTGTACGAACTGGACAGGGGGGGGAGCAGTTCTTC
J gene: TRBJ1-2; clone size: many; V gene: TRBV12-3/TRBV12-4; D gene: .; CDR3 protein: CASSLGPYGYTF; CDR3 DNA: TGTGCCAGCAGTTTAGGTCCCTATGGCTACACCTTC
J gene: TRBJ1-1; clone size: many; V gene: TRBV20-1; D gene: .; CDR3 protein: CSARVRDEAFF; CDR3 DNA: TGCAGTGCTAGAGTTCGGGATGAAGCTTTCTTT
J gene: TRBJ1-6; clone size: many; V gene: TRBV11-2; D gene: .; CDR3 protein: CATKGPYNSPLHF; CDR3 DNA: TGTGCCACTAAGGGACCATATAATTCACCCCTCCACTTT
J gene: TRBJ2-3; clone size: many; V gene: TRBV3-1; D gene: .; CDR3 protein: CASSQARDTQYF; CDR3 DNA: TGTGCCAGCAGCCAAGCCAGAGATACGCAGTATTTT
J gene: TRBJ2-4; clone size: few; V gene: TRBV12-3/TRBV12-4; D gene: .; CDR3 protein: CASTLGGGKNIQYF; CDR3 DNA: TGTGCCAGCACCTTAGGGGGGGGCAAAAACATTCAGTACTTC
J gene: TRBJ1-1; clone size: many; V gene: TRBV27; D gene: .; CDR3 protein: CASSLGGRPGSEAFF; CDR3 DNA: TGTGCCAGCAGTTTAGGGGGCAGACCCGGGTCCGAAGCTTTCTTT
J gene: TRBJ2-1; clone size: few; V gene: TRBV7-3; D gene: TRBD2; CDR3 protein: CASSLGAGLAGGGAGEQFF; CDR3 DNA: TGTGCCAGCAGCTTAGGGGCTGGACTAGCGGGAGGTGGCGCGGGGGAGCAGTTCTTC
J gene: TRBJ2-7; clone size: .; V gene: TRBV25-1; D gene: .; CDR3 protein: CASSEWEDSYEQYF; CDR3 DNA: TGTGCCAGCAGTGAATGGGAGGACTCCTACGAGCAGTACTTC
J gene: TRBJ2-1; clone size: few; V gene: TRBV9; D gene: TRBD2; CDR3 protein: CASSVAGLGTSRRGEQFF; CDR3 DNA: TGTGCCAGCAGCGTAGCCGGATTGGGGACTAGCAGGCGGGGTGAGCAGTTCTTC
J gene: TRBJ2-1; clone size: many; V gene: TRBV11-2; D gene: .; CDR3 protein: CASSLGGSSYNEQFF; CDR3 DNA: TGTGCCAGCAGCTTAGGGGGGAGCTCCTACAATGAGCAGTTCTTC
J gene: TRBJ2-3; clone size: many; V gene: TRBV20-1; D gene: .; CDR3 protein: CSAPTTSTDTQYF; CDR3 DNA: TGCAGTGCCCCCACGACTAGCACAGATACGCAGTATTTT
J gene: TRBJ2-1; clone size: many; V gene: TRBV11-1; D gene: TRBD2; CDR3 protein: CASSLTSGIDEQFF; CDR3 DNA: TGTGCCAGCAGCCTGACTAGCGGGATCGATGAGCAGTTCTTC
J gene: TRBJ2-7; clone size: few; V gene: TRBV6-1; D gene: TRBD2; CDR3 protein: CASSRTSGRGYEQYF; CDR3 DNA: TGTGCCAGCAGCCGGACTAGCGGGAGAGGATACGAGCAGTACTTC
J gene: TRBJ1-1; clone size: many; V gene: TRBV6-1; D gene: .; CDR3 protein: CASTTGANRVVTEAFF; CDR3 DNA: TGTGCCAGCACTACGGGGGCCAACAGGGTCGTCACTGAAGCTTTCTTT
J gene: TRBJ1-5; clone size: many; V gene: TRBV28; D gene: .; CDR3 protein: CTSSYPPPGLAFQPQHF; CDR3 DNA: TGTACCAGCAGTTACCCCCCCCCGGGGCTCGCCTTTCAGCCCCAGCATTTT
J gene: TRBJ2-7; clone size: .; V gene: TRBV19; D gene: .; CDR3 protein: CASIQAYEQYF; CDR3 DNA: TGTGCCTCTATACAGGCCTACGAGCAGTACTTC
J gene: TRBJ2-7; clone size: many; V gene: TRBV11-2; D gene: TRBD1; CDR3 protein: CASRRQGSYEQYF; CDR3 DNA: TGTGCCAGCAGGCGACAGGGATCCTACGAGCAGTACTTC
J gene: TRBJ2-3; clone size: many; V gene: TRBV6-6; D gene: .; CDR3 protein: CASSYSTRGPTGVADTQYF; CDR3 DNA: TGTGCCAGCAGTTACTCGACCCGGGGGCCCACAGGGGTCGCAGATACGCAGTATTTT
J gene: TRBJ1-1; clone size: .; V gene: TRBV25-1; D gene: TRBD1; CDR3 protein: CASSPSGTAMNTEAFF; CDR3 DNA: TGTGCCAGCAGTCCCTCCGGGACAGCCATGAACACTGAAGCTTTCTTT
J gene: TRBJ2-1; clone size: few; V gene: TRBV7-9; D gene: TRBD1; CDR3 protein: CASSLGGGKTIREQFF; CDR3 DNA: TGTGCCAGCAGCTTAGGAGGGGGCAAAACGATAAGGGAGCAGTTCTTC
J gene: TRBJ2-7; clone size: many; V gene: TRBV6-2/TRBV6-3; D gene: .; CDR3 protein: CASTLRGRGEYEQYF; CDR3 DNA: TGTGCCAGCACCCTCCGAGGCAGGGGGGAGTACGAGCAGTACTTC
J gene: TRBJ2-2; clone size: many; V gene: TRBV18; D gene: .; CDR3 protein: CASSPTGPAVRELFF; CDR3 DNA: TGTGCCAGCTCCCCTACCGGTCCAGCCGTCCGGGAGCTGTTTTTT
J gene: TRBJ2-1; clone size: many; V gene: TRBV12-3/TRBV12-4; D gene: .; CDR3 protein: CASSFSSGKFNEQFF; CDR3 DNA: TGTGCCAGCAGTTTTTCGAGTGGGAAGTTCAATGAGCAGTTCTTC
J gene: TRBJ2-5; clone size: many; V gene: TRBV12-3/TRBV12-4; D gene: TRBD2; CDR3 protein: CASSFREGGETQYF; CDR3 DNA: TGTGCCAGCAGTTTTCGGGAGGGTGGGGAGACCCAGTACTTC
J gene: TRBJ2-2; clone size: many; V gene: TRBV20-1; D gene: .; CDR3 protein: CSARDGEMNTGELFF; CDR3 DNA: TGCAGTGCTAGAGATGGCGAGATGAACACCGGGGAGCTGTTTTTT
J gene: TRBJ2-1; clone size: many; V gene: TRBV28; D gene: .; CDR3 protein: CASSYNEQFF; CDR3 DNA: TGTGCCAGCAGTTACAATGAGCAGTTCTTC
J gene: TRBJ1-1; clone size: .; V gene: TRBV19; D gene: TRBD1; CDR3 protein: CASSTTTGAGEAFF; CDR3 DNA: TGTGCCAGTAGTACAACCACAGGGGCTGGGGAAGCTTTCTTT
J gene: TRBJ2-7; clone size: many; V gene: TRBV11-2; D gene: TRBD1; CDR3 protein: CASSRDSYYEQYF; CDR3 DNA: TGTGCCAGCAGCCGGGACAGCTACTACGAGCAGTACTTC
J gene: TRBJ2-7; clone size: many; V gene: TRBV7-9; D gene: TRBD1; CDR3 protein: CASSAKSGTGDHEQYF; CDR3 DNA: TGTGCCAGCAGCGCAAAGTCGGGGACAGGGGACCACGAGCAGTACTTC